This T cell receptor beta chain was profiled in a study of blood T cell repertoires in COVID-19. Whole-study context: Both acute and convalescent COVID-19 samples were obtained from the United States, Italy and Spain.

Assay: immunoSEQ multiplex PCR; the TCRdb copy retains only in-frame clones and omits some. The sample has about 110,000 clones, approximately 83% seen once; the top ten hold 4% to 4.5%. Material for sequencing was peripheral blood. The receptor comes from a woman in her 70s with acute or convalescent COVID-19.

In nucleotides, the CDR3 is TGTGCCAGCAGTTACGACACCGCCCCCTACAATGAGCAGTTCTTC. It yields the protein CASSYDTAPYNEQFF. The chain carries TRBV6-5 and TRBJ2-1, with D uncertain. The germline V gene encodes CDR1 MNHEY and CDR2 SVGAGI. The CDR3 has 15 residues. V lost 2 bases, J lost 2 bases, and 10 bases lay in between.